These 12 T cell receptor beta chains were sequenced from one sample in a study of T cells in Graves' hyperthyroidism and ophthalmopathy. There were TCR beta CDR3 regions amplified from RNA transcripts. RT-PCR in the first round (using the HTBI primer set) targeted the TCR CDR3. TCRdb analysed the multiplex PCR reads with MiXCR anew, one entry per CDR3 protein. The profile covers under 400,000 distinct CDR3 sequences, with 20% to 25% appearing a single time and around 79% taken by the ten largest. The sequenced sample was blood. These receptors were taken from a man aged 45-65 years with Graves' hyperthyroidism.

This clonotype was counted ten times or more. The chain combines TRBV27 with TRBJ2-1, with D tentatively TRBD1 (6 bases). V lost 8 bases, J lost 7 bases, and 18 bases lay in between. Germline CDR1 MNHEY, CDR2 SMNVEV (reference sequence). This CDR3 spans 14 amino acids. CDR3 coding DNA: TGTGCCAGCTCCCGACAGGAGCCTGTTAATGAGCAGTTCTTC. Amino acids: CASSRQEPVNEQFF.

The V gene is TRBV12-3 or TRBV12-4, the J gene TRBJ1-5, with TRBD1 matching 9 bases. V was clipped by 6 bases and J by 3 bases; unmatched bases: 6. The CDR3 sequence is 15 residues long. The CDR3, as DNA: TGTGCCAGCAGAAAGACAGGGGGTGACAATCAGCCCCAGCATTTT. Translating it yields CASRKTGGDNQPQHF.

This clonotype was counted at least ten times. The V and J genes are TRBV11-2 and TRBJ2-1, with 7 bases fitting TRBD1. V lost 2 bases and J lost 5; bases outside the gene matches: 6. This CDR3 region has 15 residues. Germline V gene lookup returns CDR1 SGHAT and CDR2 FQNNGV. CDR3 residues: CASSLNRGPNNEQFF. For the CDR3, the DNA is TGTGCCAGCAGCTTAAACAGGGGCCCTAACAATGAGCAGTTCTTC.

The sample holds a few counts of this clonotype. The chain carries TRBV25-1 and TRBJ2-1; TRBD2 matches at 11 bases. After removal of 2 bases from V and 8 bases from J, the junction contained 11 bases not matched to a gene. CDR1 and CDR2 (germline): MGHDK, SYGVNS. This CDR3 comprises 17 residues. CDR3 loop: CASSETSGRIDGDEQFF. The CDR3 DNA is TGTGCCAGCAGTGAAACTAGCGGGAGAATTGATGGCGATGAGCAGTTCTTC. Drawing the rest from reference TRBV25-1 and TRBJ2-1, the complete variable domain is EADIYQTPRYLVIGTGKKITLECSQTMGHDKMYWYQQDPGMELHLIHYSYGVNSTEKGDLSSESTVSRIRTEHFPLTLESARPSHTSQYLCASSETSGRIDGDEQFFGPGTRLTVL.

The V call is TRBV9, the J call TRBJ2-7; TRBD2 matches 7 bases. This CDR3 has 14 amino acids. Germline V gene data show CDR1 as SGDLS and CDR2 as YYNGEE. The V segment lost 0 bases and the J segment 7 bases; nucleotides outside the gene matches: 7. The CDR3 bases are TGTGCCAGCAGCGTAGCACTCCAGGGAGGGGAGCAGTACTTC. It codes for CASSVALQGGEQYF.

The rearrangement uses TRBV3-1 and TRBJ2-3; 14 positions match TRBD2. CDR1 and CDR2 (germline): LGHDT, YNNKEL (reference sequence). CDR3 length: 17 amino acids. J gave up 3 bases and V 3 bases, and 5 bases lay outside the gene matches. CDR3 protein: CASSHGTSGSRTDTQYF. The CDR3 bases are TGTGCCAGCAGCCACGGGACTAGCGGGAGTAGAACAGATACGCAGTATTTT.

The V and J genes are TRBV5-1 and TRBJ2-3, with 13 bases that match TRBD2. In germline, CDR1 is SGHRS, CDR2 YFSETQ. V gave up 1 base and J gave up 6 bases; unmatched junction bases: 8. This CDR3 region has 17 residues. CDR3 loop: CASSLPGLAGERDTQYF. The CDR3 DNA sequence: TGCGCCAGCAGCTTGCCCGGACTAGCGGGAGAGCGGGATACGCAGTATTTT.

This clonotype was counted between two and nine times. The chain is built from TRBV28 and TRBJ1-3, with D hard to call. The germline CDR1 and CDR2 sequences are MDHEN and SYDVKM. The length of the CDR3 is 16 residues. V lost 5 bases and J lost 1, with 15 bases in between. The CDR3 protein is CASSPPLYGSGNTIYF. In DNA form, the CDR3 reads TGTGCCAGCAGTCCCCCTTTGTATGGTTCTGGAAACACCATATATTTT.

This rearrangement joins TRBV20-1 to TRBJ2-1; D is uncertain. Germline V gene sequence: CDR1 DFQATT, CDR2 SNEGSKA (reference sequence). The V end was cut by 5 bases, the J end by 5 bases, with 4 bases between. The CDR3 runs 10 residues. The CDR3 DNA reads TGCAGTGCTCAAAACAATGAGCAGTTCTTC. As protein: CSAQNNEQFF.

The rearrangement uses TRBV5-4 and TRBJ1-1; no clear D. The V gene lost 0 bases and the J gene lost 0 bases, with 15 bases spanning the gap. CDR3 length: 17 amino acids. The germline V gene has CDR1 SGHNT and CDR2 YYREEE (reference sequence). The CDR3 coding sequence is TGTGCCAGCAGCTTGGCGGCCGGGCGGGGTTTGAACACTGAAGCTTTCTTT. It translates to CASSLAAGRGLNTEAFF.

This clonotype was seen ten or more times. The chain uses TRBV11-2 and TRBJ2-1; D assignment may be TRBD1 or TRBD2 (5 bases each). Deletions cut 5 bases from V and 7 bases from J, with 18 bases between. Germline values: CDR1 SGHAT, CDR2 FQNNGV. This CDR3 comprises 15 residues. The CDR3 sequence: CASSPRTWGRNEQFF. The CDR3 nucleotides read TGTGCCAGCAGCCCACGCACGTGGGGGAGAAATGAGCAGTTCTTC.

This clonotype is a singleton in its sample. In nucleotides, the CDR3 is TGTGCCAGCAGTTGGACAGGGATCGTTAGCTACACCTTC. Protein product: CASSWTGIVSYTF. J is TRBJ1-2 and V is TRBV2, with 8 bases fitting TRBD1. Germline assignment: CDR1 SNHLY and CDR2 FYNNEI. V lost 5 bases, J lost 9 bases, and 8 bases stayed unmatched. The CDR3 extends over 13 amino acids.